This TCR beta chain was identified during a study of OX40 agonist ivuxolimab in advanced cancers. Study in general: Prior checkpoint blockade (anti-PD-1, anti-PD-L1 or anti-CTLA-4) was permitted; approximately 41% had it.

This clone was detected only once. Its antigen is as yet unknown. Generated by immunoSEQ multiplex PCR, the TCRdb table keeps only in-frame clones and is missing some. In the table there are 60,000 or so clones, approximately 85% of which are singletons. Findings and caveats of the study: The antigen specificity of the peripheral T cells (those that were expanded) was not determined.

Autoimmune disease history or systemic immunosuppression was exclusionary. This CDR3 spans 14 amino acids. The germline CDR1 and CDR2 sequences are SGHNT and YYREEE (reference sequence). This chain joins TRBV5-4 and TRBJ2-5; D might be TRBD1 or TRBD2, each matching 5 bases. The J call could be wrong; TRBJ2-7 is a better fit for the DNA end. The source is an adult with an advanced solid tumor such as melanoma, head and neck, liver or kidney cancer. Material: CD4+ or CD8+ T cells sorted from blood, obtained in a trial of the OX40 agonist ivuxolimab. CDR3 sequence reads: CASSITGKRGEQYF. The CDR3 bases are TGTGCCAGCAGTATAACGGGAAAAAGGGGCGAGCAGTACTTC.